Listed below are T cell receptor beta chains from one sample, sequenced in a study of blood T cell repertoires in COVID-19. Clones were sequenced by immunoSEQ multiplex PCR, and TCRdb holds only the in-frame ones, with some missing. The table has 250,000 to 300,000 clones, around 87% seen once. Material for sequencing was peripheral blood. The receptor set was obtained from a man aged 18 to 30 with active or convalescent COVID-19. Both conserved end residues are part of each CDR3. Each record gives: J gene, clone size, D gene, V gene, CDR3 DNA, CDR3 protein. The D gene is left open where the match is weak. Clone size is shown for a subset of rows, as once, few, many or a class of expanded clone.

TRBJ2-7 | - | - | TRBV7-9 | TGTGCCAGCAGCTTAGACAGCTTCTCCTACGAGCAGTACTTC | CASSLDSFSYEQYF
TRBJ2-6 | - | - | TRBV18 | TGTGCCAGCTCACCGATAGCCCACTCTGGGGCCAACGTCCTGACTTTC | CASSPIAHSGANVLTF
TRBJ2-3 | - | - | TRBV27 | TGTGCCAGCGGAAGACAGGATAGCACAGATACGCAGTATTTT | CASGRQDSTDTQYF
TRBJ2-3 | - | - | TRBV7-3 | TGTGCCAGCAGCTTACCGACGGACTCTCACACAGATACGCAGTATTTT | CASSLPTDSHTDTQYF
TRBJ1-2 | - | - | TRBV6-6 | TGTGCCAGCGGCCTTAACTATGGCTACACCTTC | CASGLNYGYTF
TRBJ2-5 | - | TRBD1 | TRBV19 | TGTGCCAGTACGGGACAGCAAGAGACCCAGTACTTC | CASTGQQETQYF
TRBJ1-6 | - | TRBD1 | TRBV5-4 | TGTGCCAGCCGCTACGGAGGGACAGGGGGTTCACCCCTCCACTTT | CASRYGGTGGSPLHF
TRBJ2-1 | - | TRBD2 | TRBV27 | TGTGCCAGCGCGCAAACCGGGACTAGCAAATACAATGAGCAGTTCTTC | CASAQTGTSKYNEQFF
TRBJ1-4 | few | - | TRBV6-5 | TGTGCCAGCAGCTATACAGCCGCAACTAATGAAAAACTGTTTTTT | CASSYTAATNEKLFF
TRBJ1-3 | - | - | TRBV28 | TGTGCCAGCAGAGTTCGCGGGTACCACTCTGGAAACACCATATATTTT | CASRVRGYHSGNTIYF
TRBJ1-2 | - | - | TRBV5-1 | TGCGCCAGCAGCGACGGGTCCCGCCTAGGCGGCTACACCTTC | CASSDGSRLGGYTF
TRBJ1-1 | - | - | TRBV2 | TGTGCCAGCAGTGGACAGCAGAACACTGAAGCTTTCTTT | CASSGQQNTEAFF
TRBJ1-3 | - | - | TRBV7-2 | TGTGCCAGCAGCTTAGGGCTGAATCGTGGAAACACCATATATTTT | CASSLGLNRGNTIYF
TRBJ1-1 | - | - | TRBV10-3 | TGTGCCATCAGTGAGTTGAAAATGGGAGCGGACGCTTTCTTT | CAISELKMGADAFF
TRBJ1-5 | - | - | TRBV3-1/TRBV3-2 | TGTGCCAGCAGCCAAGAGATGGTGAGTGGCAATCAGCCCCAGCATTTT | CASSQEMVSGNQPQHF
TRBJ1-1 | - | - | TRBV18 | TGTGCCAGCTCACCCACCGGACAGCGCGGCACTGAAGCTTTCTTT | CASSPTGQRGTEAFF
TRBJ2-5 | - | TRBD2 | TRBV3-1/TRBV3-2 | TGTGCCAGCAGCCACCTAGCGGGAGGAGGCGAGACCCAGTACTTC | CASSHLAGGGETQYF
TRBJ2-1 | - | - | TRBV6-5 | TGTGCCGCAGGGGCGTACAATGAGCAGTTCTTC | CAAGAYNEQFF
TRBJ2-5 | - | - | TRBV18 | TGTGCCAGCTCACCGATGACAGGCATTCAAGAGACCCAGTACTTC | CASSPMTGIQETQYF
TRBJ1-2 | - | - | TRBV7-2 | TGTGCCAGCAGCTTAGTTAGGACTTTTGGCTACACCTTC | CASSLVRTFGYTF
TRBJ1-5 | - | - | TRBV2 | TGTGCCAGCAGTGATCGGGGGGCGGAGGGCAATCAGCCCCAGCATTTT | CASSDRGAEGNQPQHF